Following are 5 T cell receptor beta chains from one sample sequenced in a study of blood T cell repertoires in COVID-19. Profiling relied on immunoSEQ multiplex PCR, and the TCRdb table lists in-frame clones only, not all of them. The data hold over 300,000 clones, with more than 70% observed a single time. The sequenced sample was peripheral blood. The receptor source for this set is a man aged 18 to 29 who had recovered from COVID-19.

This clone was counted a few times. The gene calls are TRBV10-2 and TRBJ2-3; 7 bases are a match to TRBD1. Germline-derived CDR1 and CDR2 are WSHSY and SAAADI. The CDR3 loop spans 14 amino acids. V was pared by 6 bases and J by 4 bases, with 7 bases of the junction left unmatched. This chain's CDR3 is CASRVQGHADTQYF. DNA for the CDR3: TGCGCCAGCAGGGTACAGGGGCATGCAGATACGCAGTATTTT.

The chain joins TRBV18 to TRBJ2-4; D is perhaps TRBD1 (5 bases). The V end was cut by 2 bases, the J end by 1 base, with 18 bases between. In germline, CDR1 is KGHSH, CDR2 LQKENI. The CDR3 covers 18 residues. The CDR3 coding sequence is TGTGCCAGCTCACCATGGGGTCCAGGGATGAGTGCCAAAAACATTCAGTACTTC. It translates to CASSPWGPGMSAKNIQYF.

V gene TRBV5-4 combines with J gene TRBJ1-2, with D perhaps matching TRBD1 (6 bases). V lost 0 bases and J 3 bases, leaving 9 bases between the germline ends. Germline-derived CDR1 and CDR2 are SGHNT and YYREEE (reference sequence). This CDR3 is 14 amino acids long. The CDR3 DNA reads TGTGCCAGCAGCTTGGACAGGGCTGACTATGGCTACACCTTC. This sequence encodes CASSLDRADYGYTF.

This clone was seen once. The chain couples TRBV18 to TRBJ1-3; weak D call: TRBD1 (6 bases). CDR3 length: 15 amino acids. Looked up from germline, CDR1 is KGHSH and CDR2 is LQKENI. V was pared by 2 bases and J by 3 bases, with 11 bases between. The CDR3 nucleotides are TGTGCCAGCTCACCAACAGGGATTTTTGGAAACACCATATATTTT. Its translation is CASSPTGIFGNTIYF.

V gene TRBV9 combines with J gene TRBJ2-3; 8 nucleotides align to TRBD1. The V and J ends lost 4 bases and 3 bases, in that order; junction bases with no gene match: 7. This CDR3 is built from 15 residues. CDR1 is SGDLS, CDR2 YYNGEE, per germline. As DNA, the CDR3 is TGTGCCAGCAGCCCTACGGACAGGGAGACAGATACGCAGTATTTT. It yields the protein CASSPTDRETDTQYF.